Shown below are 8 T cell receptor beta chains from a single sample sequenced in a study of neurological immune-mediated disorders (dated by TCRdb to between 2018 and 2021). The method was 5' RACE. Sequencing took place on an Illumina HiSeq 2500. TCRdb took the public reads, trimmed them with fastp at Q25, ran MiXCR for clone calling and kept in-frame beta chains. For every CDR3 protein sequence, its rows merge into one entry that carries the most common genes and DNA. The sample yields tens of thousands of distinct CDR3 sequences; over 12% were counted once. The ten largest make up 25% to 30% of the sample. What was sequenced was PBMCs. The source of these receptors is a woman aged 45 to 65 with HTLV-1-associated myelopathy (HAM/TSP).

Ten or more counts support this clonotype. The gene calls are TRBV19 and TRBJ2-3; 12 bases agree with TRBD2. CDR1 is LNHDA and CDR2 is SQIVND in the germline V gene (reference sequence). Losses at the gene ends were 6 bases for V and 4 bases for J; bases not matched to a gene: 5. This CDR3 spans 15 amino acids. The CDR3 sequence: CASSRTSGDADTQYF. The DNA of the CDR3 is TGTGCCAGTAGCCGGACTAGCGGGGACGCAGATACGCAGTATTTT.

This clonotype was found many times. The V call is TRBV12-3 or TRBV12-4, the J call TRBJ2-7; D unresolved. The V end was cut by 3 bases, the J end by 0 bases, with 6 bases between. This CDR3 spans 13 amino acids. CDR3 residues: CASSLNPSYEQYF. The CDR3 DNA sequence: TGTGCCAGCAGTTTGAACCCCTCCTACGAGCAGTACTTC.

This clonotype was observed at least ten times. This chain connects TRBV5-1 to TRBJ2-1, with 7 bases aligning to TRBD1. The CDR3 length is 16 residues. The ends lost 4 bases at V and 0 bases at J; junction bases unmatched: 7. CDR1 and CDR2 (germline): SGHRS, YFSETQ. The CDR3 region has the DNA TGCGCCAGCAGCGTCGGATGGGACAGCTCCTACAATGAGCAGTTCTTC. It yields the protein CASSVGWDSSYNEQFF.

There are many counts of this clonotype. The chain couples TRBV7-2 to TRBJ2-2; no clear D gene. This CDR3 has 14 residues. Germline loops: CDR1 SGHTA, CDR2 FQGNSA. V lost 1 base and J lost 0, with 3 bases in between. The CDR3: CASSLVPNTGELFF. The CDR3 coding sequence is TGTGCCAGCAGCTTAGTTCCGAACACCGGGGAGCTGTTTTTT.

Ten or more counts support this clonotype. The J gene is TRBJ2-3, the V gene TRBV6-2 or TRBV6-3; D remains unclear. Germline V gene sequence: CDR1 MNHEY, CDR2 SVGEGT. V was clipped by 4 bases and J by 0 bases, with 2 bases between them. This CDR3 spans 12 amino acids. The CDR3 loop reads CASSFSTDTQYF. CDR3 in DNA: TGTGCCAGCAGTTTTAGCACAGATACGCAGTATTTT.

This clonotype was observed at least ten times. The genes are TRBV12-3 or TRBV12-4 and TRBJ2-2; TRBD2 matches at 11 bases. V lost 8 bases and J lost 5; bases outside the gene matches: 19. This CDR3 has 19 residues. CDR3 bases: TGTGCCAGCCGAAGCCGAATAGCGGGGGGGCCAATAAGTACCGGGGAGCTGTTTTTT. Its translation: CASRSRIAGGPISTGELFF.

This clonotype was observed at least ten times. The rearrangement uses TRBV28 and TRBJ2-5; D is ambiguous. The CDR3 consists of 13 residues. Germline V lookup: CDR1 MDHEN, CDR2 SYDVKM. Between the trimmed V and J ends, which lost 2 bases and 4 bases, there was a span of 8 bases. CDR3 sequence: CASSLPSTETQYF. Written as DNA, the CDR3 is TGTGCCAGCAGTTTACCGAGTACAGAGACCCAGTACTTC.

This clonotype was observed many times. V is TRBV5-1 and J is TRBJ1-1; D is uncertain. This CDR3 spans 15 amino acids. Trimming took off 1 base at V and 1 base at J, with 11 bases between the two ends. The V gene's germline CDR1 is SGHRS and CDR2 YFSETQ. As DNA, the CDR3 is TGCGCCAGCAGCTTGTTATCAGACCCGAACACTGAAGCTTTCTTT. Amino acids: CASSLLSDPNTEAFF.